This T cell receptor (beta chain) is drawn from a study of blood T cell repertoires in COVID-19. Study-level background: Samples representing acute and convalescent COVID-19 were sourced from the United States, Italy and Spain. In each case, the material was cDNA or gDNA derived from T cells, B-cell-depleted T cells, or PBMCs.

Germline V lookup: CDR1 SGHRS, CDR2 YFSETQ. This CDR3 region has 14 residues. Between the trimmed V and J ends, which lost 4 bases and 1 base, there was a span of 9 bases. In the original workflow: Reference gene primer amplification gave estimated nucleated cell counts. Measured with immunoSEQ multiplex PCR; TCRdb has only the in-frame clones, and not every one. V and J calls and clone size come straight from that table; D and trimming were deduced from the DNA. This repertoire shows 57,000 or so clones, about 85% found once; its top ten account for 5.3%. This clone was seen once. This TCR was recovered from a man in his sixties or seventies with acute or convalescent COVID-19. The J gene is TRBJ1-3, the V gene TRBV5-1; D is ambiguous. The sequenced material came from peripheral blood. CDR3 sequence: CASSVRGSGNTIYF. CDR3 DNA sequence: TGCGCCAGCAGCGTTCGGGGATCTGGAAACACCATATATTTT.